Each of the 23 T cell receptor beta chains below was sequenced from the same sample in a study of OX40 agonist ivuxolimab in advanced cancers. The method was immunoSEQ multiplex PCR; TCRdb's version includes in-frame clones alone and lacks a portion of them. This sample has about 58,000 clones, with around four fifths found just once. The material was CD4+ or CD8+ T cells sorted from blood, obtained in a trial of the OX40 agonist ivuxolimab. Receptor source: an adult with an advanced solid tumor such as melanoma, head and neck, liver or kidney cancer.

The chain combines TRBV9 with TRBJ2-3, with D possibly being TRBD1 (6 bases). Deletions cut 0 bases from V and 4 bases from J, with 12 bases between. Germline-derived CDR1 and CDR2 are SGDLS and YYNGEE. The CDR3 has 15 residues. The CDR3: CASSVVAGEADTQYF. CDR3 DNA: TGTGCCAGCAGCGTAGTTGCAGGGGAAGCAGATACGCAGTATTTT.

The rearrangement links TRBV18 to TRBJ1-5; D is unclear. Between the trimmed V and J ends, which lost 3 bases and 3 bases, there was a span of 6 bases. Germline V gene sequence: CDR1 KGHSH, CDR2 LQKENI. The CDR3 is made up of 13 amino acids. The CDR3 DNA sequence: TGTGCCAGCTCACCGGGAGACAATCAGCCCCAGCATTTT. Its translation is CASSPGDNQPQHF. The entire variable domain, with the rest obtained from reference TRBV18 and TRBJ1-5, is as follows: NAGVMQNPRHLVRRRGQEARLRCSPMKGHSHVYWYRQLPEEGLKFMVYLQKENIIDESGMPKERFSAEFPKEGPSILRIQQVVRGDSAAYFCASSPGDNQPQHFGDGTRLSIL.

V gene TRBV18 combines with J gene TRBJ1-1; tentatively, D is TRBD1 (6 bases). In germline, CDR1 is KGHSH, CDR2 LQKENI. The V end was cut by 8 bases, the J end by 0 bases, with 13 bases between. This CDR3 is built from 14 residues. The chain's CDR3 is CASNLDRLNTEAFF. The CDR3, as DNA: TGTGCCAGCAATCTTGACAGGCTGAACACTGAAGCTTTCTTT.

V gene TRBV7-2 combines with J gene TRBJ2-2, with a possible D match to TRBD1 (5 bases). V was clipped by 0 bases and J by 3 bases, with 8 bases between them. Germline loops: CDR1 SGHTA, CDR2 FQGNSA. The CDR3 sequence is 15 residues long. The CDR3 nucleotides are TGTGCCAGCAGCTTAGCGGGGCGGCACACCGGGGAGCTGTTTTTT. Translating it yields CASSLAGRHTGELFF.

V is TRBV6-5 and J is TRBJ1-2; 8 nucleotides agree with TRBD1. The CDR3 runs 13 residues. V shed 4 bases and J 6 bases; nucleotides not matched to a gene: 4. The germline gives CDR1 MNHEY, CDR2 SVGAGI. The DNA for the CDR3 is TGTGCCAGCAGTTCAAGGGACAGGCATGGCTACACCTTC. It codes for CASSSRDRHGYTF.

The J gene is TRBJ2-2, the V gene TRBV7-3, with 8 bases matching TRBD1. The CDR3 loop spans 16 amino acids. Trimming removed 5 bases from V and 4 bases from J; junction bases left unmatched: 9. Germline V gene lookup returns CDR1 SGHTA and CDR2 FQGTGA. The CDR3 bases are TGTGCCAGCAGCGATCTGACAACAGGGGGCACCGGGGAGCTGTTTTTT. It translates to CASSDLTTGGTGELFF.

The CDR3 coding sequence is TGCGCCAGCAGCTCGCAAATATCCGGGACGGTAGATTACGAGCAGTACTTC. As protein: CASSSQISGTVDYEQYF. The rearrangement uses TRBV5-1 and TRBJ2-7, with D possibly called TRBD1 or TRBD2 (5 bases each). V dropped 3 bases and J dropped 4 bases, with 23 bases sitting between them. Germline V gene lookup returns CDR1 SGHRS and CDR2 YFSETQ. The CDR3 contains 17 residues.

The CDR3 DNA reads TGTGCCAGCAGTGAAGAGGGGATGAACACTGAAGCTTTCTTT. Its protein product is CASSEEGMNTEAFF. This chain links TRBV2 with TRBJ1-1; D may be TRBD1 (5 bases). Deletions cut 1 base from V and 0 bases from J, with 6 bases between. Per the germline V gene, CDR1 is SNHLY and CDR2 is FYNNEI. The CDR3 has 14 amino acids.

The chain is built from TRBV28 and TRBJ2-4; D gene unclear. Germline V gives CDR1 MDHEN, CDR2 SYDVKM. V was trimmed by 8 bases and J by 8 bases, leaving 19 bases between them. The CDR3 runs to 14 residues. CDR3 sequence: CASGNPGVRDIQYF. CDR3 nucleotides: TGTGCCAGCGGAAACCCTGGGGTTAGGGACATTCAGTACTTC.

V and J are TRBV7-6 and TRBJ2-1; D is unclear. CDR3 length equals 13 residues. V gave up 5 bases and J gave up 6 bases, with 11 bases separating them. Germline-derived CDR1 and CDR2 are SGHVS and FNYEAQ. CDR3 loop: CASSQDSFNEQFF. The CDR3, as DNA: TGTGCCAGCAGCCAGGATTCTTTCAATGAGCAGTTCTTC.

The V and J genes are TRBV11-3 and TRBJ2-2; D unclear. CDR1 SGHNT and CDR2 YENEEA come from the germline V gene. V lost 0 bases, J lost 8 bases, and 10 bases lay in between. This CDR3 has 14 residues. CDR3: CASSLEFESGELFF. In nucleotides, the CDR3 is TGTGCCAGCAGCTTAGAATTCGAATCTGGGGAGCTGTTTTTT.

The chain couples TRBV30 to TRBJ1-1; tentative D call: TRBD1 (5 bases). The length of the CDR3 is 12 residues. V lost 2 bases and J lost 4, with 8 bases in between. The germline gives CDR1 GTSNPN, CDR2 SVGIG (reference sequence). CDR3 sequence reads: CAWSSQGTEAFF. The CDR3 DNA reads TGTGCCTGGAGTTCCCAGGGCACTGAAGCTTTCTTT.

This chain links TRBV11-1 with TRBJ2-3; D is undetermined. Germline V gene data show CDR1 as SGHAT and CDR2 as FQDESV (reference sequence). The CDR3 covers 16 residues. The V and J ends lost 5 bases and 6 bases respectively, with 21 bases between them. The CDR3 protein is CASSPVGRRRADTQYF. The CDR3 coding sequence is TGTGCCAGCAGCCCAGTTGGACGGAGACGGGCGGATACGCAGTATTTT.

J is TRBJ2-5 and V is TRBV11-3; TRBD2 matches 13 bases. V dropped 5 bases and J dropped 6; count of bases not matched to a gene: 3. The V gene's germline CDR1 is SGHNT and CDR2 YENEEA. This CDR3 contains 14 residues. The CDR3 region has the DNA TGTGCCAGCAGCCCGACTAGCGGGGGGAAGACCCAGTACTTC. Its protein is CASSPTSGGKTQYF.

The rearrangement uses TRBV6-6 and TRBJ1-5; 8 bases align to TRBD1. V shed 7 bases and J 4 bases; nucleotides not matched to a gene: 9. Germline lookup yields CDR1 MNHNY and CDR2 SVGAGI (reference sequence). This CDR3 contains 15 residues. CDR3 region: CASTPNRGSNQPQHF. CDR3 nucleotides: TGTGCCAGCACTCCCAACAGGGGGTCTAATCAGCCCCAGCATTTT.

This chain connects TRBV27 to TRBJ2-3; perhaps TRBD1 as D (6 bases). V lost 3 bases and J 1 base, leaving 14 bases between the germline ends. From germline, CDR1 is MNHEY and CDR2 SMNVEV (reference sequence). The CDR3 length is 16 residues. CDR3 coding DNA: TGTGCCAGCAGTTTCTCCCAGGGGTTGGGCACAGATACGCAGTATTTT. Its translation: CASSFSQGLGTDTQYF.

This clone was recorded once. The chain recombines TRBV4-3 with TRBJ1-2; tentatively, D is TRBD1 (6 bases). The CDR3 has 16 amino acids. Germline lookup yields CDR1 LGHNA and CDR2 YSLEER. Trimming removed 2 bases from V and 2 bases from J, with 15 bases in between. The CDR3: CASSQHRLGGNYGYTF. The CDR3, as DNA: TGCGCCAGCAGCCAACACCGTTTAGGGGGAAACTATGGCTACACCTTC.

The chain links TRBV9 to TRBJ1-2; D uncertain. Trimming shortened V by 4 bases and J by 8 bases, and 24 bases separated the two germline ends. Germline V gives CDR1 SGDLS, CDR2 YYNGEE. The CDR3 has 16 amino acids. CDR3 coding DNA: TGTGCCAGCAGCCCCCGCTTGAGCCCTACTCGGCAAGGCTACACCTTC. Translation: CASSPRLSPTRQGYTF.

V usage is TRBV6-1 and J usage is TRBJ2-3, with TRBD2 matching 7 bases. This CDR3 has 15 residues. V gave up 4 bases and J gave up 5 bases; unmatched junction bases: 9. CDR1 MNHNS and CDR2 SASEGT come from the germline V gene. For the CDR3, the DNA is TGTGCCAGCAGTGGCGGGGGTGGTGATAAAGATACGCAGTATTTT. It yields the protein CASSGGGGDKDTQYF.

The chain is built from TRBV7-3 and TRBJ2-5, with 8 bases matching TRBD2. V shed 5 bases and J 4 bases; nucleotides not matched to a gene: 9. The CDR3 runs to 15 residues. Germline loops: CDR1 SGHTA, CDR2 FQGTGA. Here the CDR3 reads CASSIPTSATETQYF. DNA for the CDR3: TGTGCCAGCAGCATCCCGACTAGCGCCACAGAGACCCAGTACTTC.

The genes are TRBV30 and TRBJ2-7, with no clear D. V was shortened by 2 bases and J by 3 bases, with 8 bases between the two germline ends. Germline assignment: CDR1 GTSNPN and CDR2 SVGIG (reference sequence). The CDR3 loop spans 12 amino acids. This CDR3 reads CAWSTTDYEQYF. DNA of the CDR3: TGTGCCTGGAGTACAACGGACTACGAGCAGTACTTC.

The chain has TRBV13 and TRBJ2-7; D gene unclear. The CDR3 contains 14 residues. The ends were cut back, 5 bases at V and 6 bases at J, with 17 bases in the middle. The germline V gene has CDR1 PRHDT and CDR2 FYEKMQ (reference sequence). CDR3 DNA sequence: TGTGCCAGCAGCCAAACCAACAGTGTCTCCGAGCAGTACTTC. Its protein product is CASSQTNSVSEQYF.

The gene calls are TRBV7-2 and TRBJ2-1; D is tentatively TRBD1 or TRBD2 (6 bases each). The CDR3 has 13 residues. Germline assignment: CDR1 SGHTA and CDR2 FQGNSA. V gave up 5 bases and J gave up 7 bases, with 12 bases separating them. CDR3 DNA sequence: TGTGCCAGCAGCCGAGGGGGGTCGAATGAGCAGTTCTTC. Translated: CASSRGGSNEQFF.